This T cell receptor beta chain was sequenced for a study of shared clonotypes between healthy human individuals. Study conclusions and caveats: Naive subsets tended to show greater estimated richness than memory subsets. Clonotype sharing among donors was expected to depend on sequencing depth. Only blood underwent sampling, and tissue repertoires likely differ.

About this clone: Its specificity is not known.

As originally analysed: Filtering of immunoSEQ junctional sequences could not match full-length read filtering. The data were produced by immunoSEQ multiplex PCR, yet TCRdb's version contains in-frame clones alone and is incomplete. Clone size and V and J calls were adopted from that table, with D and trimming inferred from the DNA. The sample has 2 million to 3 million clones, more than 85% seen once; the top ten hold 0.35% to 0.45%. The V gene lost 6 bases and the J gene lost 6 bases, with 14 bases spanning the gap. Germline loops: CDR1 MDHEN, CDR2 SYDVKM. The CDR3 has 14 amino acids. This chain links TRBV28 with TRBJ2-2; D could derive from TRBD1 or TRBD2 (6 bases each). The sequencing input was naive CD4+ T cells from PBMCs. As to subset: CD45RA+ positively selected. This TCR was sampled from a man aged 18 to 30 in good health. Some clones in this sample may be carry-over from other donors' samples. The CDR3 loop is CASRPGGIAGELFF. CDR3 nucleotides: TGTGCCAGCAGGCCCGGGGGCATTGCCGGGGAGCTGTTTTTT.